Listed below are T cell receptor beta chains from one sample, sequenced in a study of OX40 agonist ivuxolimab in advanced cancers. TCRdb's copy holds only in-frame clones and misses some; the assay was immunoSEQ multiplex PCR. The repertoire holds 48,000 or so clones, with around 80% as singletons. This specimen consisted of CD4+ or CD8+ T cells sorted from blood, obtained in a trial of the OX40 agonist ivuxolimab. The receptors shown here come from an adult with an advanced solid tumor such as melanoma, head and neck, liver or kidney cancer. Each CDR3 is given with its conserved first and last residue. Fields, in order: clone size, J gene, V gene, D gene, CDR3 DNA, CDR3 protein. The D gene is left open where the match is weak. Expanded clones get a size class; other rows say once, few or many, or leave the size out.

abundance: NA; j_gene: TRBJ1-2; v_gene: TRBV19; d_gene: TRBD1; CDR3nt: TGTGCCAGTAGTACTTCGGGACAGAGCTATGGCTACACCTTC; CDR3aa: CASSTSGQSYGYTF
abundance: once; j_gene: TRBJ2-7; v_gene: TRBV5-1; d_gene: NA; CDR3nt: TGCGCCAGCAGCTTGACGGTTTCCAACAAAGACGAGCAGTACTTC; CDR3aa: CASSLTVSNKDEQYF
abundance: NA; j_gene: TRBJ2-7; v_gene: TRBV5-1; d_gene: NA; CDR3nt: TGCGCCAGCAGCTTACAGGGTGCGGGGACCTACGAGCAGTACTTC; CDR3aa: CASSLQGAGTYEQYF
abundance: NA; j_gene: TRBJ2-7; v_gene: TRBV7-9; d_gene: NA; CDR3nt: TGTGCCAGCAGCCTAGGACGGGAACACGAGCAGTACTTC; CDR3aa: CASSLGREHEQYF
abundance: NA; j_gene: TRBJ2-1; v_gene: TRBV20-1; d_gene: NA; CDR3nt: TGCAGTGCCCAGACTAGGAATGAGCAGTTCTTC; CDR3aa: CSAQTRNEQFF
abundance: NA; j_gene: TRBJ2-6; v_gene: TRBV5-4; d_gene: NA; CDR3nt: TGTGCCAGCAGCTTGGCTCAGCCCTCTGGGGCCAACGTCCTGACTTTC; CDR3aa: CASSLAQPSGANVLTF
abundance: NA; j_gene: TRBJ1-2; v_gene: TRBV5-3; d_gene: TRBD1; CDR3nt: TGCGCCAGCAGCCTCGGGACAGGGGTTTTCTATGGCTACACCTTC; CDR3aa: CASSLGTGVFYGYTF
abundance: NA; j_gene: TRBJ1-1; v_gene: TRBV10-2; d_gene: TRBD1; CDR3nt: TGCGCCAGCAGAGGGACAGGGGGCTACACTGAAGCTTTCTTT; CDR3aa: CASRGTGGYTEAFF
abundance: NA; j_gene: TRBJ2-5; v_gene: TRBV9; d_gene: NA; CDR3nt: TGTGCCAGCAGCGTAGATCCAGGGGAACGAGAGACCCAGTACTTC; CDR3aa: CASSVDPGERETQYF
abundance: NA; j_gene: TRBJ1-5; v_gene: TRBV18; d_gene: NA; CDR3nt: TGTGCCAGCTCACCTTCGGGGGAAAGTGAGCCCCAGCATTTT; CDR3aa: CASSPSGESEPQHF
abundance: NA; j_gene: TRBJ2-7; v_gene: TRBV7-8; d_gene: TRBD2; CDR3nt: TGTGCCAGCACGGGGGGCTGGGCTAGCGGGAGGCAATCCTACGAGCAGTACTTC; CDR3aa: CASTGGWASGRQSYEQYF
abundance: few; j_gene: TRBJ2-7; v_gene: TRBV2; d_gene: TRBD2; CDR3nt: TGTGCCAGCAGTTTTAGCGGGAGTATTGACGAGCAGTACTTC; CDR3aa: CASSFSGSIDEQYF
abundance: NA; j_gene: TRBJ2-7; v_gene: TRBV18; d_gene: NA; CDR3nt: TGTGCCAGCTCACCCGGCGGGGTGTTACTAGGAGGCGAGCAGTACTTC; CDR3aa: CASSPGGVLLGGEQYF
abundance: NA; j_gene: TRBJ2-3; v_gene: TRBV7-9; d_gene: NA; CDR3nt: TGTGCCAGCAGCTCCCCCTGGGCCTTTAGCACAGATACGCAGTATTTT; CDR3aa: CASSSPWAFSTDTQYF
abundance: NA; j_gene: TRBJ1-2; v_gene: TRBV18; d_gene: NA; CDR3nt: TGTGCCAGCTCACCACCGGGCAGCTTAAGGGGCTACACCTTC; CDR3aa: CASSPPGSLRGYTF
abundance: NA; j_gene: TRBJ2-2; v_gene: TRBV19; d_gene: TRBD1; CDR3nt: TGTGCCAGTAGTAGGGGACAGGGAAACACCGGGGAGCTGTTTTTT; CDR3aa: CASSRGQGNTGELFF
abundance: NA; j_gene: TRBJ1-1; v_gene: TRBV7-2; d_gene: TRBD1; CDR3nt: TGTGCCAGCAGCTTGGGACAGGGGTTCGTGAAGAACACTGAAGCTTTCTTT; CDR3aa: CASSLGQGFVKNTEAFF